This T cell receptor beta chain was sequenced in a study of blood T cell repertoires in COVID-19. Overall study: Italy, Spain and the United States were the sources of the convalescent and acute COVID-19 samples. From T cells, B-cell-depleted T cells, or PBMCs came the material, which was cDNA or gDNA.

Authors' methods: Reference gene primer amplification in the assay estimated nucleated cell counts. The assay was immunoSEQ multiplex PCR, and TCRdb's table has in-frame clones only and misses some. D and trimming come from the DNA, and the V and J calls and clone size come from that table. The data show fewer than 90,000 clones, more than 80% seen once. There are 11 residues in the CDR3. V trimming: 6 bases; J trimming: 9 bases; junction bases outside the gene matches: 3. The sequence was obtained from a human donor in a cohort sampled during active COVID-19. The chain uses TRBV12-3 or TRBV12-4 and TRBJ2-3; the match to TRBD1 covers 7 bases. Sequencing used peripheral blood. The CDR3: CASSRDRTQYF. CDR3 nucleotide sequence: TGTGCCAGCAGCCGGGACAGAACGCAGTATTTT.